This T cell receptor beta chain was sequenced during a study of cytomegalovirus exposure and HLA in healthy donors. The V end lost 8 bases, the J end lost 3 bases, and 13 bases lay between the germline ends. The CDR3 sequence is 13 residues long. The germline CDR1 and CDR2 sequences are LNHNV and YYDKDF (reference sequence). The PCR contained 60 Vbeta and 13 Jbeta primers. Generated by immunoSEQ multiplex PCR, the TCRdb table keeps only in-frame clones and is missing some. The repertoire holds around 130,000 clones, with approximately 80% as singletons. Whole-study results and caveats: The classifier was said to identify cytomegalovirus status with high specificity and sensitivity.

For this clone: Its target is unknown.

V is TRBV15 and J is TRBJ1-2; no definite D call. The sequence was collected from a girl aged 2 to 10 in good health and CMV-seronegative. Sample: PBMCs. Written as DNA, the CDR3 is TGTGCCACCTCAAGGAGGGTCGACTATGGCTACACCTTC. Amino acid sequence: CATSRRVDYGYTF.